The 22 T cell receptor beta chains below all came from one sample that was sequenced in a study of cytomegalovirus exposure and HLA in healthy donors. The PCR employed 60 Vbeta primers together with 13 Jbeta primers. Data came from immunoSEQ multiplex PCR; TCRdb stores just in-frame clones and leaves some out. The sample gives 150,000 to 200,000 clones, over 70% of which show up once; around 3% is in the top ten. The sample comprised PBMCs. These receptors were obtained from a male donor in good health and CMV-seronegative.

The chain recombines TRBV6-5 with TRBJ2-3; D remains ambiguous. Germline assignment: CDR1 MNHEY and CDR2 SVGAGI. V was clipped by 8 bases and J by 7 bases, with 13 bases between them. The CDR3 runs to 12 residues. CDR3 in amino acids: CASVSGTYTQYF. CDR3 nucleotide sequence: TGTGCCAGCGTATCAGGAACCTATACGCAGTATTTT.

This chain links TRBV6-5 with TRBJ2-1; TRBD2 aligns across 10 bases. The V segment lost 2 bases and the J segment 8 bases; nucleotides outside the gene matches: 6. This CDR3 comprises 15 residues. Germline CDR1 reads MNHEY; CDR2 reads SVGAGI. In DNA, the CDR3 is TGTGCCAGCAGTTACAGCGGGAGGGTTCAGGATGAGCAGTTCTTC. It encodes CASSYSGRVQDEQFF.

V gene TRBV30 combines with J gene TRBJ1-5; D ambiguous. CDR1 and CDR2 (germline): GTSNPN, SVGIG (reference sequence). The CDR3 is made up of 14 amino acids. Trimming left V 2 bases short and J 1 base short, with 9 bases between. The CDR3 DNA reads as TGTGCCTGGAGTTTTGGGCGAAGCAATCAGCCCCAGCATTTT. It encodes CAWSFGRSNQPQHF.

This clone has just one count. The chain joins TRBV6-5 to TRBJ2-7; D perhaps matches TRBD2 (6 bases). V shed 5 bases and J shed 3 bases, with 17 bases lying between them. This CDR3 is 15 amino acids long. The V gene's germline CDR1 is MNHEY and CDR2 SVGAGI. The CDR3 region is CASSTGVGGLYEQYF. CDR3 bases: TGTGCCAGCAGTACTGGAGTCGGGGGACTCTACGAGCAGTACTTC.

The chain couples TRBV6-5 to TRBJ2-5; D possibly corresponds to TRBD2 (5 bases). The J call may not be correct, given that the DNA end is closer to TRBJ2-7. Germline V gene lookup returns CDR1 MNHEY and CDR2 SVGAGI. The CDR3 covers 14 residues. The CDR3, as DNA: TGTGCCAGCAGTTACGGCCAGGACTTCTACGAGCAGTACTTC. This gives the protein CASSYGQDFYEQYF.

This chain links TRBV9 with TRBJ2-1; D remains unclear. V lost 4 bases and J 1 base, leaving 6 bases between the germline ends. There are 13 residues in the CDR3. CDR1 is SGDLS, CDR2 YYNGEE, per germline. The CDR3 here is CASSSKSYNEQFF. In DNA form, the CDR3 reads TGTGCCAGCAGCTCAAAATCCTACAATGAGCAGTTCTTC.

This clone showed up just once. This chain joins TRBV4-1 and TRBJ2-5; 8 nucleotides line up with TRBD1. This CDR3 spans 15 amino acids. Germline V gene lookup returns CDR1 MGHRA and CDR2 YSYEKL. The V segment lost 1 base and the J segment 1 base; nucleotides outside the gene matches: 2. The CDR3 loop reads CASSQADRAQETQYF. The CDR3 DNA reads TGCGCCAGCAGCCAAGCGGACAGGGCCCAAGAGACCCAGTACTTC.

The rearrangement links TRBV28 to TRBJ2-7, with 12 bases aligning to TRBD2. V lost 3 bases to trimming and J lost 6 bases; unmatched junction nucleotides: 0. This CDR3 contains 13 residues. CDR1 is MDHEN and CDR2 is SYDVKM in the germline V gene. CDR3 residues: CASSLGLAGEQYF. Here the CDR3 DNA reads TGTGCCAGCAGTTTGGGACTAGCGGGCGAGCAGTACTTC.

This clone turned up a few times. The chain employs TRBV28 and TRBJ1-2, with a tentative D call TRBD1 (5 bases). Germline CDR1 and CDR2: MDHEN and SYDVKM. The CDR3 length is 14 residues. V gave up 8 bases and J gave up 1 base, with 14 bases separating them. The CDR3 nucleotides are TGTGCCAGCGTTTCCACAGGCAGTAACTATGGCTACACCTTC. It yields the protein CASVSTGSNYGYTF.

V gene TRBV30 combines with J gene TRBJ2-7; D perhaps matches TRBD1 (5 bases). The ends were cut back, 1 base at V and 5 bases at J, with 12 bases in the middle. The CDR3 contains 13 residues. Germline CDR1 and CDR2: GTSNPN and SVGIG (reference sequence). Written as DNA, the CDR3 is TGTGCCTGGAGTGATCAGGGTTTCGACGAGCAGTACTTC. Translating it yields CAWSDQGFDEQYF.

As to this clone: One end of the junction does not line up with germline, which may come from a read error. This chain links TRBV7-9 with TRBJ2-5, with D uncertain. CDR3 length: 11 residues. Germline V gives CDR1 SEHNR, CDR2 FQNEAQ (reference sequence). This CDR3 is CSSSFTETQYF. The CDR3 DNA follows: TGTTCCAGCAGCTTCACTGAGACCCAGTACTTC. The whole variable domain, filled in from reference TRBV7-9 and TRBJ2-5, reads DTGVSQNPRHKITKRGQNVTFRCDPISEHNRLYWYRQTLGQGPEFLTYFQNEAQLEKSRLLSDRFSAERPKGSFSTLEIQRTEQGDSAMYLCSSSFTETQYFGPGTRLLVL.

The chain combines TRBV19 with TRBJ1-5, with D hard to call. Germline CDR1 LNHDA, CDR2 SQIVND (reference sequence). The CDR3 is 17 amino acids. Trimming removed 3 bases at V and 0 bases at J, with 15 bases between. The CDR3: CASSMPPVSVSNQPQHF. The CDR3 DNA is TGTGCCAGTAGTATGCCCCCGGTTTCGGTTAGCAATCAGCCCCAGCATTTT.

The chain couples TRBV19 to TRBJ2-7; 8 bases match TRBD1. Trimming cost V 5 bases and J 3 bases; bases outside gene matches: 0. Germline V CDR1 and CDR2: LNHDA, SQIVND (reference sequence). The CDR3 runs 12 residues. Here the CDR3 reads CASSDRGYEQYF. The CDR3 region has the DNA TGTGCCAGTAGTGACAGGGGCTACGAGCAGTACTTC.

The gene calls are TRBV2 and TRBJ2-1, with TRBD2 as a possible D gene (6 bases). The CDR3 is 16 residues long. V lost 5 bases and J lost 1, with 15 bases in between. Per the germline V gene, CDR1 is SNHLY and CDR2 is FYNNEI. Here the CDR3 reads CASSSTLASSYNEQFF. The CDR3 DNA sequence: TGTGCCAGCAGTTCAACCCTAGCGTCATCCTACAATGAGCAGTTCTTC.

In DNA form, the CDR3 reads TGTGCCAGCAGCACCGGGGGACTAGCGGGCTACGAGCAGTACTTC. The encoded protein is CASSTGGLAGYEQYF. J is TRBJ2-7 and V is TRBV5-4; 12 positions match TRBD2. The ends lost 4 bases at V and 3 bases at J; junction bases unmatched: 5. Germline CDR1 reads SGHNT; CDR2 reads YYREEE (reference sequence). The CDR3 is 15 amino acids.

J is TRBJ2-7 and V is TRBV4-1; 13 nucleotides align to TRBD2. Unmatched junction bases numbered 9, after V lost 0 bases and J lost 13 bases. The CDR3 sequence is 15 residues long. Germline lookup yields CDR1 MGHRA and CDR2 YSYEKL. CDR3 in DNA: TGCGCCAGCAGCCAAGAGCCCTTACTAGCGGGAGGGCCCTACTTC. Encoded protein: CASSQEPLLAGGPYF.

A single count supports this clone. The chain joins TRBV29-1 to TRBJ2-5; TRBD2 matches at 13 bases. The CDR3 is made up of 13 amino acids. V was pared by 2 bases and J by 11 bases, with 5 bases of the junction left unmatched. Germline CDR1 SQVTM, CDR2 ANQGSEA. The CDR3 is CSVEWTSGSEQYF. In DNA, the CDR3 is TGCAGCGTTGAATGGACTAGCGGGAGTGAGCAGTACTTC.

The CDR3 DNA is TGTGCCAGCAGCTTAGCAGGGGCAACTAATGAAAAACTGTTTTTT. Encoded protein: CASSLAGATNEKLFF. This sequence joins TRBV7-8 and TRBJ1-4; weak D call: TRBD1 (5 bases). V lost 0 bases and J 0 bases, leaving 5 bases between the germline ends. The CDR3 is 15 amino acids. Germline V gives CDR1 SGHVS, CDR2 FQNEAQ.

The rearrangement links TRBV6-8 to TRBJ2-7, with a weak D call TRBD1 (5 bases). Germline V gene lookup returns CDR1 MNHGY and CDR2 SAAAGT. The length of the CDR3 is 14 residues. V was clipped by 2 bases and J by 5 bases, with 13 bases between them. This chain's CDR3 is CASSYPRVEDEQYF. The DNA for the CDR3 is TGTGCCAGCAGTTACCCCAGGGTCGAGGACGAGCAGTACTTC.

V gene TRBV28 combines with J gene TRBJ2-3; 10 nucleotides align to TRBD2. The CDR3 has 16 residues. Germline V gene sequence: CDR1 MDHEN, CDR2 SYDVKM. V shed 1 base, J shed 4 bases, and the junction held 5 bases outside the gene matches. CDR3 sequence: CASSLSSGRVPDTQYF. Written as DNA, the CDR3 is TGTGCCAGCAGTTTATCCAGCGGGAGGGTCCCAGATACGCAGTATTTT.

This clone was counted a single time. This CDR3 is CSVEDTSGGAYADTQYF. CDR3 nucleotide sequence: TGCAGCGTTGAAGATACTAGCGGGGGGGCCTACGCAGATACGCAGTATTTT. The chain couples TRBV29-1 to TRBJ2-3, with TRBD2 matching 13 bases. This CDR3 is 17 amino acids long. Unmatched junction bases numbered 7, after V lost 0 bases and J lost 4 bases. Germline CDR1 and CDR2: SQVTM and ANQGSEA.

The chain carries TRBV28 and TRBJ1-5; D gene uncertain. With 5 bases removed from V and 6 bases from J, the gap between germline ends came to 8 bases. From germline, CDR1 is MDHEN and CDR2 SYDVKM. The CDR3 covers 12 residues. The CDR3 sequence: CASSPGSQPQHF. The CDR3 DNA is TGTGCCAGCAGTCCGGGGTCTCAGCCCCAGCATTTT.